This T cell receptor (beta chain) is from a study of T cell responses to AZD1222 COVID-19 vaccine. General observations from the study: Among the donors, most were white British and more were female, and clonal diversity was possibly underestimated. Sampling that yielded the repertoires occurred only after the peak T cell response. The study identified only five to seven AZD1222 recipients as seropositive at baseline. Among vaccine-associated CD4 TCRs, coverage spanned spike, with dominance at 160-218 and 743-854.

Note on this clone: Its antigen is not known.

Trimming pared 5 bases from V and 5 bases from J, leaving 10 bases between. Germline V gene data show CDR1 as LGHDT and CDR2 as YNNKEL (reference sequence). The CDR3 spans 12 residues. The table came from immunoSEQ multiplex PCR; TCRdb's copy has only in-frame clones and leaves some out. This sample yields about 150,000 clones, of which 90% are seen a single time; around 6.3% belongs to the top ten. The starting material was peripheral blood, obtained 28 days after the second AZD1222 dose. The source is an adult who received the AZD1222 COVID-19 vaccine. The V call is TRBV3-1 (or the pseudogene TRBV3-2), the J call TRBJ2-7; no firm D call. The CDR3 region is CASSGVLDEQYF. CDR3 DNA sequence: TGTGCCAGCAGCGGCGTGTTAGACGAGCAGTACTTC.